One and the same sample provided the 25 T cell receptor beta chains below, sequenced in a study of cytomegalovirus exposure and HLA in healthy donors. In the PCR, 60 Vbeta and 13 Jbeta primers were used. Profiling relied on immunoSEQ multiplex PCR, and the TCRdb table lists in-frame clones only, not all of them. This sample has over 100,000 clones, with 79% found just once. What was sequenced was PBMCs. Source of these receptors: a male donor in good health and CMV-seronegative.

The chain couples TRBV6-5 to TRBJ1-2; D remains unclear. The V end lost 4 bases, the J end lost 7 bases, and 16 bases lay between the germline ends. The CDR3 is 14 residues long. CDR1 is MNHEY and CDR2 is SVGAGI in the germline V gene. In DNA, the CDR3 is TGTGCCAGCAGTTCTCCCATCGGAAGCGTTGGCTACACCTTC. This codes for CASSSPIGSVGYTF.

J is TRBJ1-3 and V is TRBV5-8, with D perhaps TRBD1 (6 bases). Trimming removed 5 bases at V and 0 bases at J, with 12 bases between. CDR3 length equals 15 residues. The germline V gene encodes CDR1 SGHTS and CDR2 YDEGEE. CDR3 amino acids: CASRGRGISGNTIYF. In DNA, the CDR3 is TGTGCCAGCAGGGGCAGGGGAATCTCTGGAAACACCATATATTTT.

This clone was recorded a few times. The rearrangement links TRBV6-1 to TRBJ2-1, with unresolved D. The CDR3 spans 12 residues. The V end was cut by 3 bases, the J end by 7 bases, with 7 bases between. Germline V gene sequence: CDR1 MNHNS, CDR2 SASEGT. The CDR3 loop reads CASSDARNEQFF. For the CDR3, the DNA is TGTGCCAGCAGTGACGCTCGGAATGAGCAGTTCTTC.

The V gene is TRBV4-2, the J gene TRBJ1-4; 7 positions agree with TRBD1. This CDR3 region has 15 residues. The V gene end was trimmed by 1 base and the J gene end by 8 bases; junction bases not matched to a gene: 7. Germline V lookup: CDR1 LGHNA, CDR2 YNFKEQ. This chain's CDR3 is CASSQGRQGDEKLFF. CDR3 coding DNA: TGTGCCAGCAGCCAAGGTCGACAGGGTGACGAAAAACTGTTTTTT.

The V call is TRBV18, the J call TRBJ2-2; 8 nucleotides agree with TRBD1. J was trimmed by 3 bases and V by 3 bases; bases with no gene match: 6. This CDR3 has 16 residues. Germline V gene lookup returns CDR1 KGHSH and CDR2 LQKENI. CDR3 region: CASSPTTGAYTGELFF. The CDR3 nucleotides read TGTGCCAGCTCACCGACGACAGGGGCGTACACCGGGGAGCTGTTTTTT.

V is TRBV14 and J is TRBJ2-1; 8 nucleotides align to TRBD2. V shed 4 bases and J 5 bases; nucleotides not matched to a gene: 7. CDR1 and CDR2 (germline): SGHDN, FVKESK. This CDR3 has 15 residues. The CDR3 DNA reads as TGTGCCAGCAGCCGAGTAGCGGGGTTGGACAATGAGCAGTTCTTC. Protein product: CASSRVAGLDNEQFF. The variable domain in full, completed from reference TRBV14 and TRBJ2-1, reads EAGVTQFPSHSVIEKGQTVTLRCDPISGHDNLYWYRRVMGKEIKFLLHFVKESKQDESGMPNNRFLAERTGGTYSTLKVQPAELEDSGVYFCASSRVAGLDNEQFFGPGTRLTVL.

The chain couples TRBV2 to TRBJ2-1, with 10 bases matching TRBD2. The ends lost 11 bases at V and 9 bases at J; junction bases unmatched: 13. This CDR3 is 14 amino acids long. Germline loops: CDR1 SNHLY, CDR2 FYNNEI. The CDR3 spells CACCTGLAPGEQFF. The DNA of the CDR3 is TGTGCCTGCTGCACGGGACTAGCGCCCGGTGAGCAGTTCTTC.

The chain links TRBV10-1 to TRBJ2-7; TRBD1 matches at 12 bases. The CDR3 is 16 amino acids. After removal of 0 bases from V and 6 bases from J, the junction contained 6 bases not matched to a gene. Germline loops: CDR1 WNHNN, CDR2 SYGVQD (reference sequence). The CDR3 region has the DNA TGCGCCAGCAGTGAGTCAAGGGGGACAGGGGGCTCCGAGCAGTACTTC. This translates into CASSESRGTGGSEQYF.

The V and J genes are TRBV28 and TRBJ1-1, with a tentative D call TRBD1 (6 bases). This CDR3 is 14 amino acids long. V was trimmed by 5 bases and J by 6 bases, leaving 16 bases between them. The germline CDR1 and CDR2 sequences are MDHEN and SYDVKM. CDR3 nucleotides: TGTGCCAGCAGTCCTTCAGGGGAAGGGGCTGAAGCTTTCTTT. This translates into CASSPSGEGAEAFF.

The chain employs TRBV6-5 and TRBJ1-1, with D tentatively TRBD1 (6 bases). The CDR3 sequence is 13 residues long. Germline CDR1 MNHEY, CDR2 SVGAGI. V lost 2 bases and J 8 bases, leaving 12 bases between the germline ends. In DNA, the CDR3 is TGTGCCAGCAGTTACCCTGGGGGCAGAGAAGCTTTCTTT. It specifies CASSYPGGREAFF.

V gene TRBV6-5 combines with J gene TRBJ2-7; 9 positions match TRBD1. The CDR3 is 13 amino acids. Trimming at V came to 2 bases and at J to 5 bases, leaving 1 base not matched to a gene. The germline CDR1 and CDR2 sequences are MNHEY and SVGAGI. The CDR3 loop reads CASSYRDRDEQYF. Here the CDR3 DNA reads TGTGCCAGCAGTTACCGGGACAGGGACGAGCAGTACTTC.

V and J are TRBV15 and TRBJ2-5, with D perhaps matching TRBD2 (5 bases). The germline gives CDR1 LNHNV, CDR2 YYDKDF (reference sequence). This CDR3 comprises 15 residues. V was trimmed by 8 bases and J by 2 bases, leaving 18 bases between them. The CDR3 sequence: CATRPISGAQETQYF. The CDR3 coding sequence is TGTGCCACCCGACCCATAAGCGGAGCTCAAGAGACCCAGTACTTC.

This clone was recorded only once. This rearrangement joins TRBV30 to TRBJ2-5; tentatively, D is TRBD1 (6 bases). The tail of the sequence fits TRBJ2-7 better, so the J call may be wrong. This CDR3 is built from 12 residues. The germline V gene encodes CDR1 GTSNPN and CDR2 SVGIG (reference sequence). The CDR3 DNA follows: TGTGCCTGGTCCAGGGGTTTCTACGAGCAGTACTTC. Translating it yields CAWSRGFYEQYF.

The rearrangement links TRBV7-2 to TRBJ2-7; tentatively, D is TRBD2 (5 bases). The germline V gene encodes CDR1 SGHTA and CDR2 FQGNSA. The CDR3 runs 15 residues. The germline V and J ends were trimmed by 2 bases and 0 bases, with 11 bases remaining between them. The CDR3, as DNA: TGTGCCAGCAGCTTAAGCGGAGCTAGCTCCTACGAGCAGTACTTC. Amino acid sequence: CASSLSGASSYEQYF.

This sequence joins TRBV7-9 and TRBJ1-1, with D possibly matching TRBD1 (5 bases). In germline, CDR1 is SEHNR, CDR2 FQNEAQ (reference sequence). The CDR3 totals 14 residues. V lost 4 bases and J lost 3, with 12 bases in between. CDR3 amino acids: CASSSGGSDTEAFF. The CDR3 nucleotides read TGTGCCAGCAGCTCTGGGGGGTCGGACACTGAAGCTTTCTTT.

The chain has TRBV7-2 and TRBJ2-7; TRBD1 is a possible D gene (6 bases). V was cut by 3 bases and J by 0 bases, with 12 bases left in between. Germline CDR1 SGHTA, CDR2 FQGNSA. The CDR3 sequence is 15 residues long. Here the CDR3 reads CASSFSGVNSYEQYF. In DNA, the CDR3 is TGTGCCAGCAGCTTTTCAGGGGTCAACTCCTACGAGCAGTACTTC.

V and J are TRBV13 and TRBJ1-1, with D hard to call. This CDR3 is built from 14 residues. V was pared by 2 bases and J by 4 bases, with 11 bases between. Germline-derived CDR1 and CDR2 are PRHDT and FYEKMQ (reference sequence). In DNA, the CDR3 is TGTGCCAGCAGCTTACCCGGGGAGAGCACTGAAGCTTTCTTT. This sequence encodes CASSLPGESTEAFF.

V usage is TRBV29-1 and J usage is TRBJ1-1; D is unresolved. The germline V gene has CDR1 SQVTM and CDR2 ANQGSEA. The CDR3 is made up of 11 amino acids. Trimming removed 0 bases from V and 5 bases from J, with 4 bases in between. The DNA for the CDR3 is TGCAGCGTTGAAGAGCAGACTGAAGCTTTCTTT. Residues: CSVEEQTEAFF.

The rearrangement uses TRBV6-5 and TRBJ1-2; D is undetermined. This CDR3 spans 14 amino acids. V gave up 0 bases and J gave up 4 bases, with 9 bases separating them. Germline-derived CDR1 and CDR2 are MNHEY and SVGAGI. The CDR3 region is CASSYSNSPYGYTF. DNA of the CDR3: TGTGCCAGCAGTTACTCGAACAGCCCCTATGGCTACACCTTC.

The rearrangement joins TRBV9 to TRBJ2-3; 8 nucleotides line up with TRBD2. The CDR3 loop spans 18 amino acids. CDR1 is SGDLS, CDR2 YYNGEE, per germline. V gave up 0 bases and J gave up 4 bases; unmatched junction bases: 13. Here the CDR3 DNA reads TGTGCCAGCAGCGTAGGATCGGGGGGGCCGGTAGGGGCAGATACGCAGTATTTT. Its protein product is CASSVGSGGPVGADTQYF.

This chain links TRBV5-1 with TRBJ2-1; 7 positions match TRBD1. This CDR3 is 14 amino acids long. Losses at the gene ends were 0 bases for V and 6 bases for J; bases not matched to a gene: 3. Germline CDR1 is SGHRS and CDR2 is YFSETQ. The CDR3 here is CASSLDQGVNEQFF. CDR3 DNA: TGCGCCAGCAGCTTGGATCAGGGGGTCAATGAGCAGTTCTTC.

The sample holds a few counts of this clone. Here the CDR3 DNA reads TGTGCCAGCGTGAGGATTAACTATGGCTACACCTTC. Its translation is CASVRINYGYTF. The V call is TRBV6-1, the J call TRBJ1-2, with D unresolved. V was shortened by 8 bases and J by 1 base, with 8 bases between the two germline ends. Germline values: CDR1 MNHNS, CDR2 SASEGT. The CDR3 length is 12 residues.

V is TRBV5-1 and J is TRBJ1-2; tentative D call: TRBD1 (5 bases). The V end lost 4 bases, the J end lost 5 bases, and 12 bases lay between the germline ends. Germline V lookup: CDR1 SGHRS, CDR2 YFSETQ. The CDR3 has 13 residues. In DNA form, the CDR3 reads TGCGCCAGCAGCCCCACACAGGAATATGGCTACACCTTC. Protein sequence: CASSPTQEYGYTF.

The chain uses TRBV19 and TRBJ2-7; TRBD1 aligns across 7 bases. From germline, CDR1 is LNHDA and CDR2 SQIVND (reference sequence). J lost 0 bases, V lost 6 bases, and 5 bases had no gene match. The CDR3 has 14 residues. CDR3 residues: CASSDRVGSYEQYF. In nucleotides, the CDR3 is TGTGCCAGTAGCGACAGGGTGGGCTCCTACGAGCAGTACTTC.

J is TRBJ2-1 and V is TRBV14, with TRBD1 matching over 9 bases. This CDR3 has 16 amino acids. Looked up from germline, CDR1 is SGHDN and CDR2 is FVKESK. V trimming: 1 base; J trimming: 3 bases; junction bases outside the gene matches: 4. CDR3 protein: CASSQGGTGNYNEQFF. CDR3 sequence (DNA): TGTGCCAGCAGCCAAGGTGGGACAGGGAACTACAATGAGCAGTTCTTC.